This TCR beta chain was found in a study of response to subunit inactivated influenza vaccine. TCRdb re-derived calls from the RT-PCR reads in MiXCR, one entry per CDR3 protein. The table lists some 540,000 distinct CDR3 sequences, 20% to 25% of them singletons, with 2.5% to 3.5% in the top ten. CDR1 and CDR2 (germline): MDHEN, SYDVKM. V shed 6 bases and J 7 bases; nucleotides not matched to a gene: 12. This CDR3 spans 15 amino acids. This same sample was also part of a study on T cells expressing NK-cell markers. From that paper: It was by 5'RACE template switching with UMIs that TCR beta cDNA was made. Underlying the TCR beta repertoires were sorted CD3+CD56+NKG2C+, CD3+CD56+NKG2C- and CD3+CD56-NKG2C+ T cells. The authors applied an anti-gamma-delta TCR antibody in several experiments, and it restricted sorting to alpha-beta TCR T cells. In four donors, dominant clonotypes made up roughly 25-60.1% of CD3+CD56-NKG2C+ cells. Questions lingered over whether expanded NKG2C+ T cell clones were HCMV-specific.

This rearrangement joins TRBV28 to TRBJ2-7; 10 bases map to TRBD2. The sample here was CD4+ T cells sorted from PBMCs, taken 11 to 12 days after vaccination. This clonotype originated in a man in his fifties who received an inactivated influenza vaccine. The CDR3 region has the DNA TGTGCCAGCAGGGCTAGCGGGAGTTCGGGAGGTGAGCAGTACTTC. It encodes CASRASGSSGGEQYF. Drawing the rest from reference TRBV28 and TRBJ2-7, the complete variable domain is DVKVTQSSRYLVKRTGEKVFLECVQDMDHENMFWYRQDPGLGLRLIYFSYDVKMKEKGDIPEGYSVSREKKERFSLILESASTNQTSMYLCASRASGSSGGEQYFGPGTRLTVT.